The 23 T cell receptor beta chains presented below share a single source sample, sequenced in a study of T cells in Graves' hyperthyroidism and ophthalmopathy. Researchers amplified the TCR beta CDR3 regions from RNA transcripts. The HTBI primer set served for first-round RT-PCR of the TCR CDR3. TCRdb reanalysed the multiplex PCR reads using MiXCR and keeps one entry per CDR3 protein. The sample carries about 840,000 distinct CDR3 sequences, 35% to 45% recorded once. Sequenced sample: blood. These receptors all stem from a man between 18 and 29 years old with Graves' hyperthyroidism.

The V gene is TRBV5-8, the J gene TRBJ2-5; TRBD1 might be the D (6 bases). From germline, CDR1 is SGHTS and CDR2 YDEGEE. The CDR3 is 15 amino acids. V was trimmed by 3 bases and J by 1 base, leaving 13 bases between them. The CDR3 sequence is CASSSDRPGQETQYF. The DNA of the CDR3 is TGTGCCAGCAGCTCCGACAGGCCCGGCCAAGAGACCCAGTACTTC.

The rearrangement uses TRBV4-1 and TRBJ2-5; D call uncertain. Deletions cut 2 bases from V and 5 bases from J, with 18 bases between. CDR3 size: 16 residues. Germline V gene data show CDR1 as MGHRA and CDR2 as YSYEKL. CDR3 coding DNA: TGCGCCAGCAGCCAACTTTCGCTCCAGATCAGTGAGACCCAGTACTTC. Protein product: CASSQLSLQISETQYF.

This clonotype was observed at least ten times. The chain couples TRBV29-1 to TRBJ1-2; D call uncertain. This CDR3 region has 12 residues. V shed 7 bases and J shed 5 bases, with 14 bases lying between them. CDR1 is SQVTM, CDR2 ANQGSEA, per germline. The CDR3: CSAGGREYGYTF. The DNA for the CDR3 is TGCAGCGCCGGAGGGAGGGAATATGGCTACACCTTC.

The rearrangement joins TRBV12-3 or TRBV12-4 to TRBJ2-5, with 7 bases identical to TRBD1. The CDR3 runs 15 residues. V was pared by 0 bases and J by 2 bases, with 3 bases of the junction left unmatched. In nucleotides, the CDR3 is TGTGCCAGCAGTTTAGCGGGGACAGAGCAAGAGACCCAGTACTTC. It encodes CASSLAGTEQETQYF.

This clonotype was observed a few times. The chain is built from TRBV7-9 and TRBJ2-5; either TRBD1 or TRBD2 may fit D (5 bases each). CDR1 and CDR2 (germline): SEHNR, FQNEAQ (reference sequence). Trimming left V 3 bases short and J 4 bases short, with 15 bases between. The CDR3 totals 15 residues. CDR3 in amino acids: CASSFSAGAGETQYF. The CDR3 DNA follows: TGTGCCAGCAGCTTCAGTGCCGGGGCGGGAGAGACCCAGTACTTC.

In this sample, this clonotype turned up once. The chain recombines TRBV29-1 with TRBJ1-2; TRBD1 agrees at 9 bases. The CDR3 is made up of 12 amino acids. CDR1 is SQVTM and CDR2 is ANQGSEA in the germline V gene. Here the CDR3 reads CRTGQGSYGYTF. DNA for the CDR3: TGCAGGACCGGACAGGGGAGCTATGGCTACACCTTC.

This clonotype has a handful of counts. This chain joins TRBV6-5 and TRBJ2-7, with 8 bases identical to TRBD2. J gave up 7 bases and V 8 bases, and 13 bases lay outside the gene matches. This CDR3 spans 14 amino acids. The germline V gene has CDR1 MNHEY and CDR2 SVGAGI. CDR3 residues: CASGRSAGVGEQYF. CDR3 sequence (DNA): TGTGCCAGCGGGCGGTCAGCGGGAGTTGGTGAGCAGTACTTC.

Notes on this clonotype: This may come from a read error, since a much larger clone is one base off. The rearrangement uses TRBV5-1 and TRBJ1-4; no clear D gene. The CDR3 extends over 13 amino acids. Germline V gene data show CDR1 as SGHRS and CDR2 as YFSETQ. For the CDR3, the DNA is TGCCCCAGCAGCTTGGCGACGCAGGAAAAACTGTTTTTT. This translates into CPSSLATQEKLFF.

At least ten counts were recorded for this clonotype. The V gene is TRBV19, the J gene TRBJ1-1; tentative D call: TRBD1 (6 bases). V lost 5 bases and J 7 bases, leaving 11 bases between the germline ends. Germline values: CDR1 LNHDA, CDR2 SQIVND (reference sequence). The CDR3 has 12 amino acids. The CDR3 protein is CASSVDSLEAFF. The DNA of the CDR3 is TGTGCCAGTAGTGTGGACAGTCTTGAAGCTTTCTTT.

The V gene is TRBV19, the J gene TRBJ2-2; 12 bases map to TRBD1. V shed 3 bases, J shed 4 bases, and the junction held 3 bases outside the gene matches. CDR1 and CDR2 from the germline V gene are LNHDA and SQIVND (reference sequence). This CDR3 is 16 amino acids long. The CDR3 spells CASSIGTGGGTGELFF. In DNA form, the CDR3 reads TGTGCCAGTAGTATCGGGACAGGGGGCGGCACCGGGGAGCTGTTTTTT.

This chain links TRBV7-9 with TRBJ1-4; 9 bases fit TRBD1. Germline-derived CDR1 and CDR2 are SEHNR and FQNEAQ (reference sequence). Trimming cost V 4 bases and J 6 bases; bases outside gene matches: 9. CDR3 length equals 16 residues. CDR3 protein: CASSSTDRGWYEKLFF. For the CDR3, the DNA is TGTGCCAGCAGCTCGACGGACAGGGGATGGTATGAAAAACTGTTTTTT.

This clonotype was counted a single time. The chain joins TRBV29-1 to TRBJ2-6; D is undetermined. This CDR3 region has 13 residues. Germline V gives CDR1 SQVTM, CDR2 ANQGSEA. With 5 bases removed from V and 2 bases from J, the gap between germline ends came to 7 bases. In nucleotides, the CDR3 is TGCAGCGTTTCTACCCCTGGGGCCAACGTCCTGACTTTC. It encodes CSVSTPGANVLTF.

J is TRBJ2-5 and V is TRBV20-1, with 9 positions matching TRBD2. Germline V lookup: CDR1 DFQATT, CDR2 SNEGSKA (reference sequence). This CDR3 is 15 amino acids long. The V and J ends lost 0 bases and 4 bases, in that order; junction bases with no gene match: 6. The CDR3 DNA reads TGCAGTGCTAGAGATATCAGCGGGGGGTTAGAGACCCAGTACTTC. Amino acid sequence: CSARDISGGLETQYF.

In nucleotides, the CDR3 is TGCGCCAGCAGCCAAGATGGGGGCGCGGAGCCCCAGCATTTT. It is translated as CASSQDGGAEPQHF. The chain links TRBV4-1 to TRBJ1-5; a possible D gene is TRBD1 (6 bases). The CDR3 extends over 14 amino acids. V was shortened by 0 bases and J by 8 bases, with 11 bases between the two germline ends. The germline V gene has CDR1 MGHRA and CDR2 YSYEKL.

This clonotype has only a few counts. The chain has TRBV27 and TRBJ1-5; D is undetermined. Germline CDR1 reads MNHEY; CDR2 reads SMNVEV (reference sequence). The germline V and J ends were trimmed by 3 bases and 7 bases, with 13 bases remaining between them. This CDR3 comprises 14 residues. The CDR3 sequence is CASSFLGYDQPQHF. The CDR3 coding sequence is TGTGCCAGCAGTTTTTTGGGTTACGACCAGCCCCAGCATTTT.

This clonotype was picked up many times. The chain uses TRBV24-1 and TRBJ2-5; perhaps TRBD2 as D (6 bases). The CDR3 loop spans 15 amino acids. The germline CDR1 and CDR2 sequences are KGHDR and SFDVKD. The V gene lost 4 bases and the J gene lost 5 bases, with 16 bases spanning the gap. CDR3 loop: CATSDRGNARETQYF. CDR3 nucleotides: TGTGCCACCAGTGACCGGGGGAATGCGCGGGAGACCCAGTACTTC.

This chain uses TRBV7-9 with TRBJ1-1, with a weak D call TRBD1 (6 bases). This CDR3 has 15 amino acids. Germline V gene sequence: CDR1 SEHNR, CDR2 FQNEAQ (reference sequence). Trimming took off 5 bases at V and 6 bases at J, with 19 bases between the two ends. This CDR3 reads CASSPKGGRKAEAFF. The DNA for the CDR3 is TGTGCCAGCAGCCCTAAGGGGGGGCGGAAGGCTGAAGCTTTCTTT.

This clonotype was seen only a few times. This rearrangement joins TRBV7-9 to TRBJ2-7; possibly TRBD1 for D (6 bases). Trimming took off 0 bases at V and 3 bases at J, with 12 bases between the two ends. The CDR3 extends over 15 amino acids. From germline, CDR1 is SEHNR and CDR2 FQNEAQ (reference sequence). CDR3 region: CASSLAQGQLYEQYF. The CDR3 coding sequence is TGTGCCAGCAGCTTAGCCCAAGGACAGCTCTACGAGCAGTACTTC. Full variable domain (rest looked up from reference TRBV7-9 and TRBJ2-7): DTGVSQNPRHKITKRGQNVTFRCDPISEHNRLYWYRQTLGQGPEFLTYFQNEAQLEKSRLLSDRFSAERPKGSFSTLEIQRTEQGDSAMYLCASSLAQGQLYEQYFGPGTRLTVT.

V is TRBV7-9 and J is TRBJ1-5; no clear D gene. V was cut by 7 bases and J by 4 bases, with 11 bases left in between. Germline assignment: CDR1 SEHNR and CDR2 FQNEAQ (reference sequence). This CDR3 contains 13 residues. CDR3 coding DNA: TGTGCCAGCACCCGCGGGCCAAATCAGCCCCAGCATTTT. This encodes CASTRGPNQPQHF.

The chain uses TRBV24-1 and TRBJ2-7; D possibly corresponds to TRBD1 (6 bases). Trimming took 2 bases from V and 6 from J, leaving 16 bases between them. In germline, CDR1 is KGHDR, CDR2 SFDVKD. The CDR3 consists of 15 residues. The CDR3 reads CATSDSRTVVGEQYF. DNA of the CDR3: TGTGCCACCAGTGATTCCCGGACAGTAGTCGGCGAGCAGTACTTC.

The J gene is TRBJ2-5, the V gene TRBV20-1, with 12 bases identical to TRBD2. The ends lost 3 bases at V and 4 bases at J; junction bases unmatched: 9. Germline CDR1 is DFQATT and CDR2 is SNEGSKA (reference sequence). The CDR3 runs 16 residues. The CDR3 spells CSASARLAGGPETQYF. As DNA, the CDR3 is TGCAGTGCTAGCGCCCGCCTAGCGGGGGGGCCAGAGACCCAGTACTTC.

The chain joins TRBV2 to TRBJ2-6, with 9 positions matching TRBD1. J was trimmed by 2 bases and V by 6 bases; bases with no gene match: 5. Germline values: CDR1 SNHLY, CDR2 FYNNEI. The CDR3 is made up of 16 amino acids. CDR3 protein: CASRAGTGPGANVLTF. The CDR3 bases are TGTGCCAGCAGGGCCGGGACAGGGCCTGGGGCCAACGTCCTGACTTTC.

This rearrangement joins TRBV24-1 to TRBJ1-2; D not certain. V was cut by 4 bases and J by 6 bases, with 8 bases left in between. The germline gives CDR1 KGHDR, CDR2 SFDVKD. The CDR3 covers 12 residues. CDR3 bases: TGTGCCACCAGTGACCCGGGGAATGGCTACACCTTC. Translating gives CATSDPGNGYTF.